These 28 T cell receptor beta chains originate from one sample sequenced in a study of T cell responses to AZD1222 COVID-19 vaccine. Some clones are missing from TCRdb's copy, which holds only in-frame ones; the method was immunoSEQ multiplex PCR. The repertoire consists of 150,000 to 200,000 clones, with almost 95% occurring once and the leading ten covering over 7.5%. Source: peripheral blood, taken on day 0 of AZD1222 vaccination. The receptor set was obtained from an adult in good health.

CDR3: CASSQKGTGYSGYTF. The CDR3 DNA sequence: TGTGCCAGCAGCCAAAAAGGGACAGGGTACTCGGGCTACACCTTC. The gene calls are TRBV3-1 (or the pseudogene TRBV3-2) and TRBJ1-2, with 9 nucleotides matching TRBD1. The germline gives CDR1 LGHDT, CDR2 YNNKEL (reference sequence). This CDR3 contains 15 residues. V was pared by 2 bases and J by 8 bases, with 9 bases of the junction left unmatched.

The genes are TRBV28 and TRBJ2-7; tentatively, D is TRBD2 (5 bases). V lost 3 bases and J lost 2, with 8 bases in between. The CDR3 extends over 13 amino acids. Per germline, CDR1 MDHEN and CDR2 SYDVKM. CDR3 protein: CASSLSGPYEQYF. The CDR3 region has the DNA TGTGCCAGCAGTTTGAGCGGACCCTACGAGCAGTACTTC.

This clone was picked up one time. The chain uses TRBV5-7 and TRBJ1-4; unclear D gene. Being an ORF, TRBV5-7 has a function that is uncertain. V was shortened by 2 bases and J by 8 bases, with 10 bases between the two germline ends. The CDR3 length is 13 residues. CDR3 nucleotides: TGTGCCAGCAGCTTAAGCCCGAAGGAAAAACTGTTTTTT. Protein product: CASSLSPKEKLFF.

The V and J genes are TRBV9 and TRBJ2-7, with D possibly TRBD2 on 6 matching bases. Germline-derived CDR1 and CDR2 are SGDLS and YYNGEE. V dropped 4 bases and J dropped 2 bases, with 19 bases sitting between them. The CDR3 is 16 residues long. CDR3 bases: TGTGCCAGCAGCCCAGAAGGGAGGAGGGTGGCCTACGAGCAGTACTTC. Translating gives CASSPEGRRVAYEQYF. Using reference TRBV9 and TRBJ2-7 for the parts outside the CDR3, the full variable domain is DSGVTQTPKHLITATGQRVTLRCSPRSGDLSVYWYQQSLDQGLQFLIQYYNGEERAKGNILERFSAQQFPDLHSELNLSSLELGDSALYFCASSPEGRRVAYEQYFGPGTRLTVT.

The chain uses TRBV11-3 and TRBJ2-4, with 10 bases that match TRBD2. Germline-derived CDR1 and CDR2 are SGHNT and YENEEA. CDR3 length equals 16 residues. J was trimmed by 8 bases and V by 0 bases; bases with no gene match: 7. For the CDR3, the DNA is TGTGCCAGCAGCTTAGACGGAGCTAGCGGGAGCGACATTCAGTACTTC. Translated: CASSLDGASGSDIQYF.

This chain joins TRBV3-1 (or the pseudogene TRBV3-2) and TRBJ1-5; the D is unclear. The CDR3 spans 15 residues. V lost 8 bases to trimming and J lost 2 bases, with 16 bases between them. The germline V gene encodes CDR1 LGHDT and CDR2 YNNKEL (reference sequence). In DNA form, the CDR3 reads TGTGCCAGCTGGTCACATCCTGGAGGCAATCAGCCCCAGCATTTT. It translates to CASWSHPGGNQPQHF.

The chain couples TRBV15 to TRBJ2-5, with 7 bases that match TRBD1. In germline, CDR1 is LNHNV, CDR2 YYDKDF (reference sequence). This CDR3 region has 15 residues. The V gene end was trimmed by 4 bases and the J gene end by 5 bases; junction bases not matched to a gene: 10. This CDR3 is CATSTRTGGMETQYF. Here the CDR3 DNA reads TGTGCCACCAGCACCCGGACAGGTGGAATGGAGACCCAGTACTTC.

The chain is built from TRBV23-1 and TRBJ2-7; D is undetermined. TRBV23-1 is filed as an ORF, its function uncertain. Deletions cut 6 bases from V and 1 base from J, with 7 bases between. The CDR3 runs to 12 residues. The CDR3 sequence: CASRTPSYEQYF. CDR3 DNA: TGCGCCAGCAGGACTCCTTCCTACGAGCAGTACTTC.

The chain is built from TRBV5-6 and TRBJ2-5; 8 bases are a match to TRBD1. The V gene's germline CDR1 is SGHDT and CDR2 YYEEEE. The CDR3 totals 15 residues. The junction had 9 bases not matched to a gene; V was cut back by 4 bases and J by 4 bases. The DNA of the CDR3 is TGTGCCAGCAGCCTTAGGACAGGGTGGGGAGAGACCCAGTACTTC. This sequence encodes CASSLRTGWGETQYF.

The rearrangement links TRBV20-1 to TRBJ1-1, with 8 positions matching TRBD1. V shed 3 bases and J 7 bases; nucleotides not matched to a gene: 16. CDR3 size: 16 residues. The germline V gene has CDR1 DFQATT and CDR2 SNEGSKA (reference sequence). CDR3 in amino acids: CSASGQGSWMSVEAFF. The DNA for the CDR3 is TGCAGTGCTAGTGGACAGGGTTCCTGGATGAGTGTTGAAGCTTTCTTT.

The V gene is TRBV5-1, the J gene TRBJ2-7, with 15 positions matching TRBD2. This CDR3 has 15 residues. In germline, CDR1 is SGHRS, CDR2 YFSETQ. V lost 4 bases to trimming and J lost 5 bases; unmatched junction nucleotides: 4. CDR3 nucleotide sequence: TGCGCCAGCAGCCCAGGGACTAGCGGGAGGCACGAGCAGTACTTC. Residues: CASSPGTSGRHEQYF.

This chain connects TRBV30 to TRBJ2-2; 11 bases agree with TRBD2. V shed 1 base, J shed 5 bases, and the junction held 6 bases outside the gene matches. The CDR3 length is 16 residues. Germline lookup yields CDR1 GTSNPN and CDR2 SVGIG (reference sequence). The CDR3 sequence: CAWSGLAGTGTGELFF. CDR3 bases: TGTGCCTGGAGTGGACTAGCGGGAACAGGAACCGGGGAGCTGTTTTTT. Combining the CDR3 with reference TRBV30 and TRBJ2-2 gives the whole variable domain SQTIHQWPATLVQPVGSPLSLECTVEGTSNPNLYWYRQAAGRGLQLLFYSVGIGQISSEVPQNLSASRPQDRQFILSSKKLLLSDSGFYLCAWSGLAGTGTGELFFGEGSRLTVL.

The chain joins TRBV19 to TRBJ1-1; TRBD1 is a possible D gene (5 bases). The CDR3 runs 12 residues. Deletions cut 7 bases from V and 5 bases from J, with 11 bases between. Germline lookup yields CDR1 LNHDA and CDR2 SQIVND (reference sequence). CDR3 DNA: TGTGCCAGTACCGGGGGGATGACTGAAGCTTTCTTT. The encoded protein is CASTGGMTEAFF.

The CDR3 DNA reads as TGTGCCAGCAGCGTAGCGGACACCAGACCCCCTGGAAACACCATATATTTT. It translates to CASSVADTRPPGNTIYF. V is TRBV9 and J is TRBJ1-3, with TRBD1 as a possible D gene (5 bases). Between the trimmed V and J ends, which lost 0 bases and 2 bases, there was a span of 15 bases. The V gene's germline CDR1 is SGDLS and CDR2 YYNGEE. The CDR3 extends over 17 amino acids.

This chain links TRBV15 with TRBJ2-7, with unresolved D. The V gene's germline CDR1 is LNHNV and CDR2 YYDKDF (reference sequence). The V end lost 8 bases, the J end lost 0 bases, and 11 bases lay between the germline ends. The CDR3 contains 13 residues. The CDR3 DNA sequence: TGTGCCACCCAAGCAGGAAACTCCTACGAGCAGTACTTC. Protein product: CATQAGNSYEQYF.

The chain joins TRBV19 to TRBJ1-5; D is unclear. This CDR3 is 17 amino acids long. Germline loops: CDR1 LNHDA, CDR2 SQIVND (reference sequence). The ends were cut back, 1 base at V and 0 bases at J, with 13 bases in the middle. This CDR3 is CASSIVELGYSNQPQHF. DNA for the CDR3: TGTGCCAGTAGTATAGTGGAGTTGGGATATAGCAATCAGCCCCAGCATTTT.

This clone has a handful of counts. This chain connects TRBV30 to TRBJ1-5; 10 nucleotides agree with TRBD1. The CDR3 spans 16 residues. Germline CDR1 reads GTSNPN; CDR2 reads SVGIG (reference sequence). Unmatched junction bases numbered 10, after V lost 2 bases and J lost 6 bases. CDR3 sequence (DNA): TGTGCCTGGAGTAAACCCGGGACAGGGGAGGGTCAGCCCCAGCATTTT. Its translation: CAWSKPGTGEGQPQHF. The full variable domain, completed using reference TRBV30 and TRBJ1-5, is SQTIHQWPATLVQPVGSPLSLECTVEGTSNPNLYWYRQAAGRGLQLLFYSVGIGQISSEVPQNLSASRPQDRQFILSSKKLLLSDSGFYLCAWSKPGTGEGQPQHFGDGTRLSIL.

The chain uses TRBV7-9 and TRBJ2-3; D ambiguous. With 0 bases removed from V and 5 bases from J, the gap between germline ends came to 6 bases. Germline V gives CDR1 SEHNR, CDR2 FQNEAQ (reference sequence). The CDR3 covers 13 residues. CDR3 in DNA: TGTGCCAGCAGCTTAGCGGATGGAGATACGCAGTATTTT. It codes for CASSLADGDTQYF.

In this sample, this clone turned up once. The chain is built from TRBV24-1 and TRBJ2-2; 7 bases are a match to TRBD1. Looked up from germline, CDR1 is KGHDR and CDR2 is SFDVKD. This CDR3 is built from 15 residues. With V trimmed by 4 bases and J by 4 bases, 5 bases remained unmatched. CDR3 region: CATSDQYRGTGELFF. The CDR3 bases are TGTGCCACCAGTGACCAATACAGGGGCACCGGGGAGCTGTTTTTT.

The chain is built from TRBV27 and TRBJ2-1, with 7 bases aligning to TRBD2. Losses at the gene ends were 0 bases for V and 7 bases for J; bases not matched to a gene: 9. This CDR3 spans 16 amino acids. CDR1 is MNHEY, CDR2 SMNVEV, per germline (reference sequence). The CDR3 region has the DNA TGTGCCAGCAGTTTATCCGACCTAGGGAGGGCTAATGAGCAGTTCTTC. Translated, it gives CASSLSDLGRANEQFF.

The genes are TRBV29-1 and TRBJ2-7, with TRBD1 matching over 9 bases. Germline V CDR1 and CDR2: SQVTM, ANQGSEA. This CDR3 has 15 amino acids. Trimming took 7 bases from V and 4 from J; bases not matched to a gene: 14. CDR3 sequence: CSAQGANGPSYEQYF. In nucleotides, the CDR3 is TGCAGCGCACAGGGGGCGAACGGGCCTAGTTACGAGCAGTACTTC.

This chain joins TRBV27 and TRBJ2-7; 12 positions match TRBD2. CDR1 is MNHEY and CDR2 is SMNVEV in the germline V gene (reference sequence). With 3 bases clipped from V and 4 bases from J, the junction kept 10 bases outside the gene matches. The CDR3 contains 17 residues. The CDR3 region is CASSFLTSGSPGYEQYF. Written as DNA, the CDR3 is TGTGCCAGCAGTTTTTTGACTAGCGGGAGCCCCGGGTACGAGCAGTACTTC.

The chain is built from TRBV10-2 and TRBJ1-5, with TRBD1 matching 7 bases. Germline lookup yields CDR1 WSHSY and CDR2 SAAADI. The CDR3 sequence is 13 residues long. The ends lost 6 bases at V and 2 bases at J; junction bases unmatched: 1. Here the CDR3 reads CASRGQGNQPQHF. The CDR3, as DNA: TGCGCCAGCAGAGGACAGGGCAATCAGCCCCAGCATTTT.

V is TRBV9 and J is TRBJ2-1, with TRBD2 identical over 7 bases. With V trimmed by 2 bases and J by 4 bases, 6 bases remained unmatched. The CDR3 totals 15 residues. Germline-derived CDR1 and CDR2 are SGDLS and YYNGEE. The DNA for the CDR3 is TGTGCCAGCAGCGTGAGGAGCGGGGCGTACAATGAGCAGTTCTTC. Translated, it gives CASSVRSGAYNEQFF.

V usage is TRBV30 and J usage is TRBJ2-1, with 10 positions matching TRBD2. The CDR3 length is 14 residues. Germline assignment: CDR1 GTSNPN and CDR2 SVGIG (reference sequence). With 0 bases clipped from V and 7 bases from J, the junction kept 3 bases outside the gene matches. CDR3 coding DNA: TGTGCCTGGAGTGTATTTAGCGGGAGGAATGAGCAGTTCTTC. Encoded protein: CAWSVFSGRNEQFF. The full variable domain, completed using reference TRBV30 and TRBJ2-1, is SQTIHQWPATLVQPVGSPLSLECTVEGTSNPNLYWYRQAAGRGLQLLFYSVGIGQISSEVPQNLSASRPQDRQFILSSKKLLLSDSGFYLCAWSVFSGRNEQFFGPGTRLTVL.

The CDR3 sequence is CASSYRDRNTGELFF. As DNA, the CDR3 is TGTGCCAGCAGTTATCGAGACCGGAACACCGGGGAGCTGTTTTTT. V usage is TRBV27 and J usage is TRBJ2-2; D is undetermined. V was pared by 4 bases and J by 1 base, with 10 bases between. Germline lookup yields CDR1 MNHEY and CDR2 SMNVEV (reference sequence). The CDR3 covers 15 residues.

The genes are TRBV6-2 or TRBV6-3 and TRBJ2-7, with D hard to call. CDR1 is MNHEY, CDR2 SVGEGT, per germline. This CDR3 region has 13 residues. Trimming removed 3 bases from V and 6 bases from J, with 12 bases in between. CDR3 in DNA: TGTGCCAGCAGTTATAGGACCAGGAGCGAGCAGTACTTC. It is translated as CASSYRTRSEQYF.

The rearrangement joins TRBV6-5 to TRBJ2-7, with D perhaps TRBD1 (5 bases). Germline V CDR1 and CDR2: MNHEY, SVGAGI. There are 13 residues in the CDR3. V lost 3 bases and J lost 10, with 16 bases in between. This chain's CDR3 is CASSYQGWAAQYF. For the CDR3, the DNA is TGTGCCAGCAGTTATCAGGGCTGGGCGGCTCAGTACTTC.